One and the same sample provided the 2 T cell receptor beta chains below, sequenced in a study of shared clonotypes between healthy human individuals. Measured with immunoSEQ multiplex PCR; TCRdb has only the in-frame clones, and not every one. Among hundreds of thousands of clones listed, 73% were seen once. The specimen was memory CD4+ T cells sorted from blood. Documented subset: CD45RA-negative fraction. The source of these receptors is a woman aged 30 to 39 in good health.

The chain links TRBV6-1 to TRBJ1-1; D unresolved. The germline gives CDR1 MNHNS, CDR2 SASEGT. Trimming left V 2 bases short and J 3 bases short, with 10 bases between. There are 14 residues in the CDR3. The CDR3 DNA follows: TGTGCCAGCAGTGAACATGAAGGAGACACTGAAGCTTTCTTT. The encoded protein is CASSEHEGDTEAFF.

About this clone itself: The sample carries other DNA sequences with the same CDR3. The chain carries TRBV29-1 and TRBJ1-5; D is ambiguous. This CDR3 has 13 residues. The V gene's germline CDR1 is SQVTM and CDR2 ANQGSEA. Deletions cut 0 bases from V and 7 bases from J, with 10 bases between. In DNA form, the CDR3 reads TGCAGCGTTGAAGATCAGTCCGGCCAGCCCCAGCATTTT. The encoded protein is CSVEDQSGQPQHF.